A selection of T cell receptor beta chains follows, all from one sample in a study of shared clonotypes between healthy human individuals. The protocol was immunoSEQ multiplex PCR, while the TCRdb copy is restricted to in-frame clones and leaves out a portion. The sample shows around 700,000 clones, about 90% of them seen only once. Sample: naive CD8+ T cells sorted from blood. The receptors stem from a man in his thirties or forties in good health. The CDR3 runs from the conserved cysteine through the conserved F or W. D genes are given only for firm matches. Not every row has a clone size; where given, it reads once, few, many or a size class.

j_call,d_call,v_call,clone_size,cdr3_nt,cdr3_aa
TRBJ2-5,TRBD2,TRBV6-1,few,TGTGCCAGCAGTGAGGCTCGCGCTAGCGGGAGGAAAGAGACCCAGTACTTC,CASSEARASGRKETQYF
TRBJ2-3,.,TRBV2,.,TGTGCCAGCAGTGAAATGGTCCTAGGCACAGATACGCAGTATTTT,CASSEMVLGTDTQYF
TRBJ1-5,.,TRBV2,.,TGTGCCAGCTTGGGGCGGCAGGGGAACAATCAGCCCCAGCATTTT,CASLGRQGNNQPQHF
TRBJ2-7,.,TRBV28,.,TGTGCCAGCAGTTTCGCGGGATCGGTGTTTTACGAGCAGTACTTC,CASSFAGSVFYEQYF
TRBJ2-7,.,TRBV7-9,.,TGTGCCAGCAGTGGGGACATTTCCGAGCAGTACTTC,CASSGDISEQYF
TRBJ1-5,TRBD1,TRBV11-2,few,TGTGCCAGCAGCTCTGGGACAGGTTATAGCAATCAGCCCCAGCATTTT,CASSSGTGYSNQPQHF
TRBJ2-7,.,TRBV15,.,TGTGCCACCAGCAGAGGGGTTTCGACAGTCTACGAGCAGTACTTC,CATSRGVSTVYEQYF
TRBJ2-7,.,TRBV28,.,TGTGCCAGCGAGACCCAGGGGAGGTCCTACGAGCAGTACTTC,CASETQGRSYEQYF
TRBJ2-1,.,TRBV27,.,TGTGCCAGCAGTTTTCAACCGGGACACCTCTACAATGAGCAGTTCTTC,CASSFQPGHLYNEQFF
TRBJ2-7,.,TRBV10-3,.,TGTGCCATCAGTGACGACGGAAGGTCCGCCTACGAGCAGTACTTC,CAISDDGRSAYEQYF
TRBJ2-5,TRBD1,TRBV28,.,TGTGCCAGCAGCCCAGGGGGTACCCGCCAAGAGACCCAGTACTTC,CASSPGGTRQETQYF
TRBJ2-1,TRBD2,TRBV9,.,TGTGCCAGCAGCGGAGCCGGGACTAGCGGGGCAACCAGCTCCTACAATGAGCAGTTCTTC,CASSGAGTSGATSSYNEQFF
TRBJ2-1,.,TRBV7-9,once,TGTGCCAGCAGCCGACTAGATATCATTTCCGATGAGCAGTTCTTC,CASSRLDIISDEQFF
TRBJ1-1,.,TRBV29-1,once,TGCAGCGTTGACAGACCGAACACTGAAGCTTTCTTT,CSVDRPNTEAFF
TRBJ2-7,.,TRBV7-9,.,TGTGCCAGCAGCTTAGGTTTCTACGAGCAGTACTTC,CASSLGFYEQYF
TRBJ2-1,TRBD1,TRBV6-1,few,TGTGCCAGCAGCGACAGGGTTGGCTCCTACAATGAGCAGTTCTTC,CASSDRVGSYNEQFF
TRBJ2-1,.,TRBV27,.,TGTGCCAGCAGTTTTGGGGGAGCGCACAATGAGCAGTTCTTC,CASSFGGAHNEQFF
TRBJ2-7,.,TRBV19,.,TGTGCCAGTAGTAAACCCGGACGGGCGGCCTACGAGCAGTACTTC,CASSKPGRAAYEQYF